The text below deals with one T cell receptor (beta chain). Its specificity is unknown. This sample was included in a study of shared clonotypes between healthy human individuals. Study at large: Donor ages ranged 18 to 49 years: a couple of women, a few men. Whole-study findings and limits: Generally, naive subsets came out with larger estimated richness than memory subsets.

Everyone who donated was a Caucasian adult who lived in Nashville, Tennessee. TCRdb's copy holds only in-frame clones and misses some; the assay was immunoSEQ multiplex PCR. The table lists a few million clones, roughly 93% of them singletons, with 0.39% in the top ten. Germline V gene data show CDR1 as MNHNY and CDR2 as SVGAGI (reference sequence). The CDR3 is 16 amino acids. V dropped 5 bases and J dropped 0 bases, with 13 bases sitting between them. The chain carries TRBV6-6 and TRBJ1-4; D call uncertain. The source material was naive CD4+ T cells from PBMCs. The subset denotes: CD45RA+ positively selected. This receptor was taken from a young man in good health. Some clones in this sample may be carry-over from other donors' samples. The CDR3 bases are TGTGCCAGCAGTACCTCCTCAGGTGCAACTAATGAAAAACTGTTTTTT. It is translated as CASSTSSGATNEKLFF.